The 22 T cell receptor beta chains reported below all come from one sample, sequenced in a study of T cell responses to AZD1222 COVID-19 vaccine. The assay was immunoSEQ multiplex PCR, and TCRdb's table has in-frame clones only and misses some. The sample carries 200,000 or so clones, about 94% recorded once. The sample was peripheral blood, taken 28 days after the second AZD1222 dose. Receptors were obtained from an adult who received the AZD1222 COVID-19 vaccine.

Comment on this clone: Distinct nucleotide sequences in the sample also encode this CDR3. The CDR3 loop reads CASSPQETQYF. The CDR3, as DNA: TGTGCCAGCTCACCACAAGAGACCCAGTACTTC. V usage is TRBV18 and J usage is TRBJ2-5; unclear D gene. Trimming took off 1 base at V and 3 bases at J, with 0 bases between the two ends. Looked up from germline, CDR1 is KGHSH and CDR2 is LQKENI. The CDR3 consists of 11 residues.

The chain is built from TRBV7-9 and TRBJ1-4; D perhaps matches TRBD1 (6 bases). Germline V gives CDR1 SEHNR, CDR2 FQNEAQ (reference sequence). The CDR3 length is 14 residues. V gave up 7 bases and J gave up 7 bases, with 16 bases separating them. The CDR3 here is CASTTAGGSEKLFF. The CDR3 DNA reads as TGTGCCAGCACCACTGCGGGGGGCAGTGAAAAACTGTTTTTT.

This chain uses TRBV7-9 with TRBJ1-5; D gene ambiguous. Germline V gene lookup returns CDR1 SEHNR and CDR2 FQNEAQ (reference sequence). The CDR3 contains 12 residues. The V end was cut by 0 bases, the J end by 6 bases, with 3 bases between. CDR3 loop: CASSLAGQPQHF. The DNA of the CDR3 is TGTGCCAGCAGCTTAGCGGGTCAGCCCCAGCATTTT.

This clone was recorded only once. The CDR3 DNA reads as TGTGCCAGCAGTTTTCACTCCGAGCAGTACTTC. It specifies CASSFHSEQYF. The chain joins TRBV28 to TRBJ2-7; no clear D. The CDR3 has 11 residues. Looked up from germline, CDR1 is MDHEN and CDR2 is SYDVKM. V dropped 3 bases and J dropped 6 bases, with 6 bases sitting between them.

This clone was recorded a few times. V and J are TRBV19 and TRBJ2-7; D tentatively reads TRBD1 or TRBD2 (5 bases each). Germline-derived CDR1 and CDR2 are LNHDA and SQIVND (reference sequence). The CDR3 runs to 15 residues. V shed 5 bases and J shed 3 bases, with 17 bases lying between them. Here the CDR3 DNA reads TGTGCCAGTAGTGGGGCGGTGCCCGGGGACTACGAGCAGTACTTC. Translating gives CASSGAVPGDYEQYF.

This chain connects TRBV3-1 (or the pseudogene TRBV3-2) to TRBJ1-5; D call uncertain. Deletions cut 0 bases from V and 6 bases from J, with 15 bases between. The CDR3 has 16 amino acids. CDR1 and CDR2 from the germline V gene are LGHDT and YNNKEL (reference sequence). The DNA of the CDR3 is TGTGCCAGCAGCCAAGAACCTACAAGGGTTGGTCAGCCCCAGCATTTT. Protein: CASSQEPTRVGQPQHF.

This chain links TRBV7-8 with TRBJ1-5, with D possibly TRBD1 on 6 matching bases. CDR1 and CDR2 from the germline V gene are SGHVS and FQNEAQ. This CDR3 is 15 amino acids long. V was trimmed by 0 bases and J by 2 bases, leaving 8 bases between them. CDR3 DNA: TGTGCCAGCAGCTTAGCAGGGGGGGGCAATCAGCCCCAGCATTTT. Translated: CASSLAGGGNQPQHF.

The CDR3 nucleotides read TGTGCCAGCAGCTTTACAGGGACCCTCTCTGGAAACACCATATATTTT. Translation gives CASSFTGTLSGNTIYF. This rearrangement joins TRBV5-6 to TRBJ1-3; perhaps TRBD1 as D (6 bases). Trimming stripped 2 bases from V and 0 bases from J, with 12 bases between. The CDR3 length is 16 residues. Germline assignment: CDR1 SGHDT and CDR2 YYEEEE.

This rearrangement joins TRBV28 to TRBJ1-6; TRBD1 is a possible D gene (6 bases). Trimming cost V 5 bases and J 8 bases, with 16 bases left between them. Germline V CDR1 and CDR2: MDHEN, SYDVKM. This CDR3 region has 15 residues. The CDR3 DNA follows: TGTGCCAGCAGTCACCACAGGGAAGGATATTCACCCCTCCACTTT. Translated, it gives CASSHHREGYSPLHF.

This sequence joins TRBV14 and TRBJ2-7, with 12 positions matching TRBD2. V was pared by 5 bases and J by 3 bases, with 5 bases of the junction left unmatched. Germline-derived CDR1 and CDR2 are SGHDN and FVKESK. The CDR3 has 15 residues. This CDR3 reads CASSGLAGPNYEQYF. CDR3 coding DNA: TGTGCCAGCAGCGGACTAGCGGGGCCGAACTACGAGCAGTACTTC.

This chain joins TRBV12-5 and TRBJ1-4; D is perhaps TRBD1 (6 bases). Trimming removed 6 bases at V and 4 bases at J, with 12 bases between. This CDR3 contains 14 residues. CDR1 and CDR2 (germline): LGHNT, FRNRAP. CDR3 DNA sequence: TGTGCTAGTGGAGACGACAGGTTTAATGAAAAACTGTTTTTT. Translating gives CASGDDRFNEKLFF.

This clone was seen a single time. The rearrangement links TRBV7-9 to TRBJ2-5, with 8 bases fitting TRBD2. V shed 3 bases, J shed 3 bases, and the junction held 0 bases outside the gene matches. The CDR3 is 13 amino acids. CDR1 SEHNR and CDR2 FQNEAQ come from the germline V gene (reference sequence). This CDR3 is CASSFGGEETQYF. The CDR3 DNA sequence: TGTGCCAGCAGCTTCGGGGGGGAAGAGACCCAGTACTTC.

The genes are TRBV19 and TRBJ1-5, with 7 bases that match TRBD1. This CDR3 comprises 14 residues. J lost 4 bases, V lost 5 bases, and 5 bases had no gene match. The germline gives CDR1 LNHDA, CDR2 SQIVND (reference sequence). The CDR3 here is CASSDRASNQPQHF. CDR3 DNA: TGTGCCAGTAGTGACAGGGCGTCAAATCAGCCCCAGCATTTT.

The chain links TRBV19 to TRBJ2-4, with D maybe TRBD1 (5 bases). The germline CDR1 and CDR2 sequences are LNHDA and SQIVND (reference sequence). The CDR3 consists of 13 residues. Trimming left V 3 bases short and J 8 bases short, with 11 bases between. The CDR3 bases are TGTGCCAGTAGTATTCGAGGCAGGGACATTCAGTACTTC. Encoded protein: CASSIRGRDIQYF.

This chain uses TRBV2 with TRBJ1-4, with 9 bases aligning to TRBD1. The ends lost 9 bases at V and 5 bases at J; junction bases unmatched: 7. The CDR3 has 14 amino acids. Germline V gene lookup returns CDR1 SNHLY and CDR2 FYNNEI. The CDR3 reads CASKQGAANEKLFF. In DNA, the CDR3 is TGTGCCAGTAAACAGGGGGCAGCGAATGAAAAACTGTTTTTT.

V gene TRBV4-3 combines with J gene TRBJ2-7, with TRBD1 matching over 9 bases. This CDR3 is built from 14 residues. The germline CDR1 and CDR2 sequences are LGHNA and YSLEER. Trimming cost V 2 bases and J 3 bases; bases outside gene matches: 2. CDR3 loop: CASSQQTGGYEQYF. CDR3 nucleotides: TGCGCCAGCAGCCAACAGACAGGGGGCTACGAGCAGTACTTC.

This clone was observed once. V gene TRBV11-3 combines with J gene TRBJ2-1; 12 nucleotides agree with TRBD2. The V gene end was trimmed by 5 bases and the J gene end by 0 bases; junction bases not matched to a gene: 11. Germline V gives CDR1 SGHNT, CDR2 YENEEA. CDR3 size: 19 residues. CDR3 DNA: TGTGCCAGCAGCCCTGGAGGGACTAGCGGGTTCCCCTCCTACAATGAGCAGTTCTTC. Its protein product is CASSPGGTSGFPSYNEQFF.

V gene TRBV5-4 combines with J gene TRBJ1-2; no reliable D call. There are 13 residues in the CDR3. The germline V and J ends were trimmed by 5 bases and 2 bases, with 10 bases remaining between them. Germline V gives CDR1 SGHNT, CDR2 YYREEE (reference sequence). The CDR3: CASRPEWNYGYTF. DNA for the CDR3: TGTGCCAGCAGACCGGAGTGGAACTATGGCTACACCTTC.

This clone came up many times. The chain is built from TRBV13 and TRBJ1-6; D might be TRBD1 (6 bases). The V gene lost 1 base and the J gene lost 7 bases, with 11 bases spanning the gap. Looked up from germline, CDR1 is PRHDT and CDR2 is FYEKMQ (reference sequence). CDR3 length: 15 amino acids. CDR3 in DNA: TGTGCCAGCAGCTTAGAAACAGGGATAAATTCACCCCTCCACTTT. This sequence encodes CASSLETGINSPLHF.

This clone was found once. This rearrangement joins TRBV9 to TRBJ1-2; D is unresolved. The CDR3 has 13 amino acids. Germline CDR1 and CDR2: SGDLS and YYNGEE. V lost 1 base and J 0 bases, leaving 4 bases between the germline ends. The CDR3 nucleotides read TGTGCCAGCAGCGTAATGACTAACTATGGCTACACCTTC. Its protein product is CASSVMTNYGYTF.

The chain is built from TRBV6-4 and TRBJ2-3, with D hard to call. Trimming pared 3 bases from V and 2 bases from J, leaving 6 bases between. The CDR3 contains 13 residues. Germline CDR1 reads MRHNA; CDR2 reads SNTAGT. The CDR3: CASSDPTTDTQYF. The DNA for the CDR3 is TGTGCCAGCAGTGATCCAACCACAGATACGCAGTATTTT.

The CDR3 spells CASSQGQPGDEQYF. The CDR3 DNA sequence: TGTGCCAGCAGCCAAGGACAGCCTGGGGACGAGCAGTACTTC. J is TRBJ2-7 and V is TRBV14, with D perhaps TRBD1 (5 bases). CDR1 is SGHDN and CDR2 is FVKESK in the germline V gene. V gave up 1 base and J gave up 5 bases, with 12 bases separating them. The CDR3 covers 14 residues.